This T cell receptor (beta chain) was documented in a study of human T cells and chemical hapten exposure (dated by TCRdb to about 2021). In terms of the full investigation: For sensitization, 2% DPC in acetone was applied to a roughly 2 cm by roughly 2 cm area of upper inner arm skin. Libraries were combined into a pool for sequencing, and differences in TCR yield between samples came mainly from small differences in library volumes within the pool. Patch testing on the upper back used Finn chambers containing 0.01% DPC, with scoring done after 6 days according to International Contact Dermatitis Research Group standards. Blood was sampled from patients pre-sensitization (week 0) and at 2, 6 and about 24 weeks after DPC sensitization. The patient cohort, mostly female, included alopecia areata with under or over 50% scalp involvement, alopecia totalis and alopecia universalis. Blood for TCR sequencing was provided by twenty-nine alopecia patients at one to four time points (pre-sensitization, 2, 6 and 24 weeks). Peripheral blood TCR repertoire changes were tracked in vivo in alopecia patients during primary and secondary sensitization to the hapten diphenylcyclopropenone (DPC). Patients additionally received weekly therapeutic DPC doses to the scalp throughout the approximately 22-week study period. The full study reports these points: Alopecia, a presumed autoimmune disease, was present in all patients, so the immune response of the patients might differ from that of healthy individuals. Expanded TCRs formed significantly more large CDR3 similarity clusters than pre-sensitization or healthy control sets, consistent with antigen-driven responses. After repeated subsampling, changes were observed in the strength of the expansion versus patch-test correlation and in the threshold at which the correlation became significant. DPC sensitization did not change how many TCRs were above 1 in 1000 frequency, and no evidence was found of alterations in global repertoire structure. Patch test score was positively correlated with the number of PT1 expanded TCRs, with significance at thresholds 8, 16 and 32 but not at 4.

Libraries were built with RACE. Reads for this sample came from a NextSeq 500. Library preparation attached unique molecular identifiers to individual cDNA molecules for quantitative, reproducible TCR counting. For every blood RNA sample, sequencing covered both the TCR alpha and TCR beta chains. Regarding the original processing steps: Samples had a median of about 96,000 TCRs, with a range from about 20,000 to 690,600. V, J and CDR3 annotation of the TCR reads was performed with the Decombinator software suite. Every sample was subsampled to the same number of TCRs (28,000) for the PS versus PT1 abundance plots. TCRs were defined as expanded if absent before sensitization and observed at least eight times at the 2-week time point. TCRdb's own reprocessing of the public reads used fastp at Q25 and MiXCR and kept productive beta chains. Every CDR3 protein is listed once, alongside the most common genes and DNA of its rows. TCRdb, not the original authors, processed these V and J calls. Across this sample there are under 100,000 distinct CDR3 sequences, with about an eighth seen only once. Of the sample, 3.2% is held by the ten largest clones.

CDR1 and CDR2 are drawn from the germline V gene: SQVTM, ANQGSEA. V is clipped by 6 bases and J by 2 bases, and the sequence between their germline boundaries is 16 bases long. The CDR3 goes from the cysteine to the phenylalanine over 14 residues. Only the CDR3 DNA stays, 42 bases, in frame from base 1. As to this clonotype: Its antigen remains unidentified. No much larger clone exists at a distance of one base, and base qualities are not known.

According to the study, the label for this sample's time point signals: patch test 2, 6 weeks after DPC sensitization. Reading the label with the study, this specimen's treatment or condition is: therapeutic diphenylcyclopropenone sensitization with weekly scalp DPC. At each patch-test visit, blood was drawn before the patch test was applied. Patients were considered eligible if aged 18 to 70, diagnosed with alopecia and deemed suitable for DPC therapy, and patients were excluded if pregnant. Total RNA was extracted from unfractionated whole blood that had been collected in Tempus Blood RNA tubes. The sample in question was whole blood, obtained in connection with sensitization to the hapten diphenylcyclopropenone (DPC). This chain joins TRBV29-1 to TRBJ1-2; no D segment can be confidently identified. The TCR originated in a woman aged 40-49 years with alopecia areata. Some clones in this sample may be carry-over from other donors' samples. The CDR3 loop reads CSVNPKHSNYGYTF. The nucleotide sequence is given as TGCAGCGTCAACCCGAAACACAGCAACTATGGCTACACCTTC.